This is a list of T cell receptor beta chains from one sample in a study of cytomegalovirus exposure and HLA in healthy donors. Using immunoSEQ multiplex PCR, the repertoire was profiled, and TCRdb retains in-frame clones only, with some absent. The sample has roughly 70,000 clones; around 87% are singletons. Sequencing used PBMCs. The receptors were sampled from a woman aged 30 to 39 in good health and CMV-seropositive. CDR3s leave out the opening cysteine and the closing phenylalanine or tryptophan. A D gene is named only where the DNA matches it firmly.

>9|TRBD2|TRBJ2-5|TRBV2
AGRVSETQY
>12|NA|TRBJ2-3|TRBV21-1
ASTKGGGTDTQY
>13|NA|TRBJ2-1|TRBV7-2
ASSSQGRWDNEQF
>11|NA|TRBJ2-3|TRBV19
ASRSRITDTQY
>13|NA|TRBJ2-2|TRBV5-1
ASSLLTEGTGELF
>12|NA|TRBJ1-2|TRBV7-9
ASSLAGGGYGYT
>13|TRBD2|TRBJ2-7|TRBV28
ASSLPSGSRVEQY
>10|NA|TRBJ2-7|TRBV7-2
ASSLDSQEQY
>13|TRBD2|TRBJ2-3|TRBV5-4
ASSFEREITDTQY
>13|NA|TRBJ2-3|TRBV7-2
ASSLEAGHTDTQY